This T cell receptor (beta chain) was observed in a study of cytomegalovirus exposure and HLA in healthy donors (dated by TCRdb to about 2017). Regarding the research as a whole: According to an earlier analysis of 587 of the donors, 150 million to 200 million T cells yielded 117 million unique TCR beta sequences and about 300 Gb of sequence data. Roughly 310 gigabases of sequencing data and approximately 93 million unique TCR sequences were included in an early release covering over 600 HLA-typed donors. The genetic ancestry cluster associated with self-reported Caucasian donors included around four fifths of the roughly 410 genotyped donors. The study aimed to test whether signatures of past pathogen exposure could be identified by cataloging public T cell receptors. The study used immunosequencing to profile the T cell repertoires of more than 650 subjects and linked those repertoires to cytomegalovirus serostatus. Besides the first cohort of roughly 700 subjects, a separate validation cohort made up of roughly 120 different subjects was used. High-throughput TCR immunosequencing, statistical association of individual TCRs with disease status, and machine learning were combined to predict cytomegalovirus infection status. A later analysis re-analyzed previously published TCR beta repertoires from 666 donors and added high-resolution HLA genotyping to study TCR occurrence patterns. In the later analysis, no new phenotypic data were used to find candidate immune exposures; instead, reliance was placed on TCR beta sequences and their occurrence across donors. An earlier analysis of several hundred of the donors applied high-throughput TCR beta sequencing to assess whether each TCR beta V gene segment acted as functional or pseudogenic. Donor age, sex, ethnicity and CMV serostatus were collected together with the repertoire data. In a later genetic analysis, genome-wide SNP genotypes for about three fifths of the roughly 670 donors were used, and that subset was treated as a discovery cohort. Every discovery cohort repertoire had been produced on one sequencing platform. HLA typing included class I and class II loci at four-digit resolution. The number of donors typed differed by locus, with roughly 620-630 for A, B, C, DRB1 and DQB1, over 500 for DQA1, nearly 610 for DPA1, and under 490 for DPB1. Because of strong linkage in the cohort, 5 or 6 DR-DQ haplotypes were treated as single units for association and clustering. On average, roughly 240,000 unique TCR beta nucleotide sequences were sequenced per donor among 300 to 500 genotyped donors of the cohort, with around 19% of those sequences being non-productive.

The V end loses 5 bases and the J end loses 11 bases, and a stretch of 18 bases separates them. The CDR3, from cysteine to phenylalanine, totals 13 residues. Kept here is only the CDR3 DNA, which spans 39 bases and is read in frame from base 1. CDR1 SGHTA and CDR2 FQGTGA are derived from the germline V gene. General conclusions and limits of the study: Three of the identified cytomegalovirus-associated TCR beta chains were confirmed in vitro to be specific for cytomegalovirus antigens. Strong co-occurrence of HLA alleles, especially DR and DQ, made assigning TCR associations to individual alleles difficult. In a later analysis, some 18,000 TCR beta sequences were associated with specific HLA alleles at a false discovery rate of 0.05. In a later analysis, the rate of TCR association differed among HLA loci, with DRB1 alleles having the most associated TCRs and HLA-C alleles having the fewest. HLA typing was unavailable for some donors at each locus, so association tests used only the typed subset. A cluster of highly shared sequence variants was judged likely to be a technical artifact of the sequencing pipeline. In this cohort, only TCR beta chains were sequenced, and detectable features were limited by the absence of alpha or paired-chain data. The classifier was reported to diagnose cytomegalovirus status with high specificity and sensitivity in both the original cohort and the validation cohort. In a later genetic analysis, a missense DCLRE1C variant was associated with V-gene and J-gene trimming of TCR beta chains, and the association was replicated in an independent cohort. Most CMV-associated TCR beta chains appeared to be HLA-restricted in a later analysis, and the HLA associations seemed to be driven largely by CMV exposure. A further reported finding was that TCR beta sequences accurately predicted the HLA-A and HLA-B alleles for most subjects in the first cohort. According to a later analysis, parvovirus B19, influenza, CMV and Epstein-Barr virus appeared linked to several top co-occurrence clusters. Sequencing depth was assumed to be roughly uniform across donors in the presence/absence analyses, though that assumption may not hold. The study gave a list of 150 to 200 TCR beta chains associated with cytomegalovirus. Some IMGT-functional V segments, including TRBV6-2 and TRBV6-3, could not be told apart with the 87-base-pair reads, so those segments were excluded. For the cohort, immune exposure information was limited to CMV serostatus. The earlier analysis of approximately 540 of the donors excluded some 15 rarely observed V segments, including chromosome 9 orphons, because counts were too low. The authors suggested that the approach could potentially be generalized to other disease states and immunological phenotypes. According to a later genetic analysis, donors in an Asian-associated ancestry cluster had fewer N-insertions in productive TCRs than the approximately 700-donor mean. In a later analysis, HLA-associated TCR beta chains were found to be more clonally expanded and to have lower generation probabilities than equally common non-associated chains. An earlier analysis of some 560 of the donors showed that most TCR beta V segments appeared in productive rearrangements either about 87% or about 30% of the time, which broadly matched IMGT annotations. Correlated functional status among segregating V segments might be attributable to linkage disequilibrium, but an unknown experimental factor could not be ruled out. Most TCR sequences were observed very rarely across donors, whereas some public TCRs were present in many individuals.

Receptor libraries were prepared by the immunoSEQ multiplex PCR assay. The multiplex PCR relied on a mix of 60 forward primers for TCR Vbeta segments and 13 reverse primers for TCR Jbeta segments. The CDR3 region of rearranged TCR beta genes was amplified from genomic DNA by a multiplex PCR assay. The Illumina HiSeq System was used to sequence the amplified TCR beta libraries as 87-base-pair reads. The study's processing was this. A later analysis counted around 72 million unique TCR beta chains across the 666 repertoires, and roughly 9.9 million of these chains were shared by at least two donors. Raw reads were error-corrected and collapsed into unique sequences by a nearest-neighbor algorithm in which closely related sequences were merged to remove PCR and sequencing errors. CDR3 sequences were aligned to IMGT reference sequences to assign V, D and J gene segments. For a sequence to be retained, a match of at least six nucleotides was required to both a V gene segment and a J gene segment. A rearrangement counted as productive if the CDR3 had no stop codons and remained in frame with V and J, and every other rearrangement counted as non-productive. CDR3 was defined by IMGT convention, running from the second conserved V-encoded cysteine to the conserved J-encoded phenylalanine. Sequences without an unambiguous match to a single V gene segment were excluded from the earlier analysis of 500 to 700 of the donors. An earlier analysis of 500 to 600 of the donors classified V segments as functional when productive rearrangements were above 56.7% and as segregating when the standard deviation between donors was above 5%. To diagnose cytomegalovirus status from the catalog of TCR beta chain sequences, a statistical classification framework was built. In a later analysis, TCR nucleotide sequences were compared against IMGT/GENE-DB human TR gene sequences so that V and J genes could be assigned. Using the TCRdist pipeline, a later analysis assigned CDR3 sequences along with most-parsimonious VDJ recombination scenarios. A later analysis defined each TCR beta chain by its CDR3 amino acid sequence plus V-gene family, and excluded reads lacking a unique V-gene family. A later analysis removed 592 highly shared, low-generation-probability nucleotide sequences to deal with suspected cross-contamination and a sequencing artifact. In a later analysis, a clonal expansion index was calculated for each public chain from normalized within-repertoire ranks of inferred template counts. In a later analysis, generation probabilities were computed using a VDJ recombination model fitted to out-of-frame rearrangements, and the results were checked against IGoR. A later analysis scored TCR-TCR, TCR-HLA and TCR-CMV co-occurrence with hypergeometric tests, applying a repertoire-size bias correction to TCR pairs. To estimate false discovery rates, a later analysis permuted the HLA or CMV assignments 20 times. In a later analysis, co-occurring TCRs were grouped with DBSCAN, and TCRdist sequence similarity was added when clustering was performed within HLA-allele-positive subsets. For co-occurrence clustering, repertoires with fewer than 30,000 or more than 120,000 public chains were excluded, along with four or five repertoires with anomalous nucleotide sharing. In its TCRdb copy, this immuneACCESS table keeps in-frame sequences only and misses some clones. Where compared with another copy, unresolved V genes explain less than half of these, and the others have no known cause. The DNA gave D and trimming, while V, J and clone size come from that table. The sample table shows 70,000 or so clones, and more than 80% are seen once. The ten largest clones take up roughly 2% of the sample.

Only one count was recorded for this clone. It lacks a known antigen. No qualities accompany the bases; no much larger clone lies one base away. The cohort consisted of approximately 670 healthy bone marrow donors. All cohort members were sampled while nominally healthy, although unrecorded immune exposures were likely present. The donor was CMV seronegative and belonged to the group of over 300 seronegative cohort members. Each donor provided a peripheral blood sample, and peripheral blood mononuclear cells were used for TCR beta sequencing. The Qiagen DNeasy Blood Extraction Kit was used to extract genomic DNA from the blood cell samples.

This sequence uses TRBV7-3 and TRBJ1-1; TRBD1 is possibly the D segment (6 matching bases). Sample: PBMCs. This sequence originates from a woman in her twenties or thirties in good health and CMV-seronegative. The nucleotide sequence is TGTGCCAGCAGCCTACCTGGAACAGGGATGGCTTTCTTT. Its amino acids are CASSLPGTGMAFF.